This passage covers 19 T cell receptor beta chains from one sample sequenced in a study of blood T cell repertoires in COVID-19. Sequenced by immunoSEQ multiplex PCR; TCRdb stores in-frame clones only, minus some. The table shows 45,000 to 65,000 clones, with 90% to 95% occurring only once. Sequencing was performed on peripheral blood. These receptors were collected from a man aged 45-65 years with acute or convalescent COVID-19.

The chain combines TRBV7-2 with TRBJ1-6, with D possibly being TRBD1 (5 bases). V was trimmed by 6 bases and J by 0 bases, leaving 9 bases between them. The CDR3 is 15 amino acids. Germline V lookup: CDR1 SGHTA, CDR2 FQGNSA. CDR3 DNA sequence: TGTGCCAGCAGTCGGGGGGTCTCCTATAATTCACCCCTCCACTTT. Residues: CASSRGVSYNSPLHF.

The chain employs TRBV19 and TRBJ2-7, with D unclear. The germline V and J ends were trimmed by 3 bases and 0 bases, with 15 bases remaining between them. This CDR3 comprises 16 residues. Germline V gene lookup returns CDR1 LNHDA and CDR2 SQIVND (reference sequence). For the CDR3, the DNA is TGTGCCAGTAGTATCCCAGGCCACGCTGACTCCTACGAGCAGTACTTC. It specifies CASSIPGHADSYEQYF.

This clone was seen just once. The chain links TRBV5-3 to TRBJ2-5; 7 bases line up with TRBD2. TRBV5-3 is given ORF status, its function remaining uncertain. The CDR3 is 17 amino acids. V trimming: 4 bases; J trimming: 3 bases; junction bases outside the gene matches: 15. DNA of the CDR3: TGTGCCAGAAGCCTTCCCCCCAGGGCGGGGAGGGAAGAGACCCAGTACTTC. This codes for CARSLPPRAGREETQYF.

This clone was seen only once. The gene calls are TRBV30 and TRBJ2-5, with TRBD2 matching 7 bases. This CDR3 comprises 15 residues. The J segment lost 5 bases and the V segment lost 6 bases, leaving 15 bases of the junction unmatched. Germline assignment: CDR1 GTSNPN and CDR2 SVGIG (reference sequence). The CDR3 here is CACTAEGRARETQYF. In DNA form, the CDR3 reads TGTGCCTGTACTGCTGAGGGGAGGGCCCGGGAGACCCAGTACTTC.

The genes are TRBV15 and TRBJ2-2; D ambiguous. Germline values: CDR1 LNHNV, CDR2 YYDKDF (reference sequence). V was trimmed by 0 bases and J by 7 bases, leaving 9 bases between them. This CDR3 spans 14 amino acids. The CDR3 spells CATSRDITDGELFF. CDR3 nucleotides: TGTGCCACCAGCAGAGATATAACAGACGGGGAGCTGTTTTTT. Full variable domain (missing parts from reference TRBV15 and TRBJ2-2): DAMVIQNPRYQVTQFGKPVTLSCSQTLNHNVMYWYQQKSSQAPKLLFHYYDKDFNNEADTPDNFQSRRPNTSFCFLDIRSPGLGDTAMYLCATSRDITDGELFFGEGSRLTVL.

This sequence joins TRBV6-6 and TRBJ2-3; no clear D gene. V shed 2 bases and J shed 2 bases, with 8 bases lying between them. Per the germline V gene, CDR1 is MNHNY and CDR2 is SVGAGI (reference sequence). CDR3 length: 14 residues. CDR3 bases: TGTGCCAGCAGTTACCTAGTACCCACAGATACGCAGTATTTT. Translated, it gives CASSYLVPTDTQYF.

The chain combines TRBV5-4 with TRBJ1-2; 8 nucleotides line up with TRBD1. Losses at the gene ends were 5 bases for V and 4 bases for J; bases not matched to a gene: 10. The CDR3 is 15 residues long. Germline V gene sequence: CDR1 SGHNT, CDR2 YYREEE (reference sequence). The CDR3 DNA reads TGTGCCAGCAGTTCATCCAGGGGGCGTGGCTATGGCTACACCTTC. Its translation: CASSSSRGRGYGYTF.

This clone was seen a single time. The chain uses TRBV19 and TRBJ2-2; perhaps TRBD2 as D (6 bases). This CDR3 spans 11 amino acids. CDR1 is LNHDA and CDR2 is SQIVND in the germline V gene (reference sequence). The V end lost 7 bases, the J end lost 8 bases, and 8 bases lay between the germline ends. This CDR3 is CASNRGGELFF. The CDR3 DNA sequence: TGTGCCAGTAACCGGGGGGGGGAGCTGTTTTTT. Supplemented by reference TRBV19 and TRBJ2-2, the full variable domain reads DGGITQSPKYLFRKEGQNVTLSCEQNLNHDAMYWYRQDPGQGLRLIYYSQIVNDFQKGDIAEGYSVSREKKESFPLTVTSAQKNPTAFYLCASNRGGELFFGEGSRLTVL.

The V and J genes are TRBV19 and TRBJ1-1; D unresolved. The CDR3 consists of 14 residues. The V gene lost 5 bases and the J gene lost 0 bases, with 10 bases spanning the gap. Germline assignment: CDR1 LNHDA and CDR2 SQIVND (reference sequence). CDR3 protein: CASSARLMNTEAFF. CDR3 sequence (DNA): TGTGCCAGTAGTGCGAGACTTATGAACACTGAAGCTTTCTTT.

This chain joins TRBV29-1 and TRBJ1-2; TRBD1 agrees at 7 bases. After removal of 4 bases from V and 2 bases from J, the junction contained 10 bases not matched to a gene. In germline, CDR1 is SQVTM, CDR2 ANQGSEA. The CDR3 runs 15 residues. CDR3 protein: CSVVAIRGENYGYTF. CDR3 bases: TGCAGCGTTGTAGCGATCAGGGGGGAGAACTATGGCTACACCTTC.

This chain links TRBV11-3 with TRBJ2-3; D might be TRBD2 (6 bases). CDR3 length equals 16 residues. Germline V gene lookup returns CDR1 SGHNT and CDR2 YENEEA. The ends were cut back, 0 bases at V and 1 base at J, with 11 bases in the middle. In DNA form, the CDR3 reads TGTGCCAGCAGCTTAGAGGGATGGGGGGGCACAGATACGCAGTATTTT. Protein sequence: CASSLEGWGGTDTQYF.

The CDR3 DNA sequence: TGTGCCAGCCGACGGACTAGCGGGAGCACAGATACGCAGTATTTT. It is translated as CASRRTSGSTDTQYF. The chain employs TRBV2 and TRBJ2-3, with TRBD2 matching over 11 bases. Trimming at V came to 8 bases and at J to 0 bases, leaving 4 bases not matched to a gene. Germline V gives CDR1 SNHLY, CDR2 FYNNEI. The CDR3 extends over 15 amino acids.

The J gene is TRBJ1-1, the V gene TRBV5-5; TRBD1 aligns across 9 bases. In germline, CDR1 is SGHKS, CDR2 YYEKEE (reference sequence). The trim removed 5 bases at V and 9 bases at J, leaving 8 bases unmatched. The CDR3 has 13 residues. This CDR3 is CASRSDRGEKAFF. The CDR3 DNA reads as TGTGCCAGCAGATCGGACAGGGGAGAAAAAGCTTTCTTT.

The chain joins TRBV6-5 to TRBJ1-5, with D perhaps matching TRBD1 (5 bases). Deletions cut 7 bases from V and 6 bases from J, with 19 bases between. The CDR3 spans 15 residues. CDR1 MNHEY and CDR2 SVGAGI come from the germline V gene. Written as DNA, the CDR3 is TGTGCCAGCACCGAGGGGACGGGACTAAGTCAGCCCCAGCATTTT. This translates into CASTEGTGLSQPQHF.

The chain joins TRBV4-1 to TRBJ1-2, with TRBD1 matching over 7 bases. Germline V gene lookup returns CDR1 MGHRA and CDR2 YSYEKL. After removal of 5 bases from V and 0 bases from J, the junction contained 3 bases not matched to a gene. The CDR3 contains 14 residues. CDR3 DNA: TGCGCCAGCAGCACCGGGACAGCTAACTATGGCTACACCTTC. This codes for CASSTGTANYGYTF.

V and J are TRBV7-9 and TRBJ1-1; D gene ambiguous. The CDR3 has 13 residues. Per germline, CDR1 SEHNR and CDR2 FQNEAQ (reference sequence). The V gene lost 5 bases and the J gene lost 3 bases, with 10 bases spanning the gap. CDR3 in DNA: TGTGCCAGCAGCCCAAGCGTCGACACTGAAGCTTTCTTT. It is translated as CASSPSVDTEAFF.

The chain links TRBV19 to TRBJ1-2; possible D gene TRBD1, 5 bases. Per germline, CDR1 LNHDA and CDR2 SQIVND (reference sequence). The CDR3 length is 14 residues. V was shortened by 5 bases and J by 1 base, with 11 bases between the two germline ends. CDR3 in amino acids: CASSLGGINYGYTF. CDR3 sequence (DNA): TGTGCCAGTAGTCTGGGGGGGATTAACTATGGCTACACCTTC.

The V and J genes are TRBV7-8 and TRBJ2-7, with D perhaps TRBD1 (5 bases). Trimming left V 2 bases short and J 6 bases short, with 20 bases between. CDR3 length: 16 residues. Germline V gene sequence: CDR1 SGHVS, CDR2 FQNEAQ. CDR3 in DNA: TGTGCCAGCAGCTTACAGGGTCCCGGAATTCCGCTCGAGCAGTACTTC. This sequence encodes CASSLQGPGIPLEQYF.

V usage is TRBV27 and J usage is TRBJ2-1, with 12 bases matching TRBD2. Germline CDR1 and CDR2: MNHEY and SMNVEV (reference sequence). J was trimmed by 8 bases and V by 6 bases; bases with no gene match: 5. The CDR3 is 14 amino acids. CDR3 sequence reads: CASSRLAGDDEQFF. The CDR3 region has the DNA TGTGCCAGCAGCCGACTAGCGGGAGACGATGAGCAGTTCTTC.